This record looks at one T cell receptor beta chain sequence and its context. Its antigen is not identified. The data were taken from a study of cytomegalovirus exposure and HLA in healthy donors. Whole-study results and caveats: The classifier, whose performance was assessed in both the original and validation cohorts, reportedly diagnosed cytomegalovirus status with high specificity and sensitivity. Most sequenced TCRs were rare (though some public TCRs occurred in many donors). Clusters of TCRs from the first cohort tended to co-occur in the roughly 120 validation repertoires (as a later analysis found). According to the study, around 180 TCR beta chains were cytomegalovirus-associated.

Method: immunoSEQ multiplex PCR; TCRdb's copy keeps in-frame clones and lacks some. In the table there are a few hundred thousand clones, 80% to 95% of which are singletons. The CDR3 has 17 residues. With 0 bases clipped from V and 0 bases from J, the junction kept 7 bases outside the gene matches. Germline CDR1 reads SGHTS; CDR2 reads YDEGEE. The sample taken for sequencing was PBMCs. The chain is built from TRBV5-8 and TRBJ2-3; 7 nucleotides line up with TRBD2. This sequence was found in a woman aged 25 to 39 in good health and CMV-seronegative. DNA for the CDR3: TGTGCCAGCAGCTTGGCACGTGGGAGGGCTAGCACAGATACGCAGTATTTT. Translating gives CASSLARGRASTDTQYF.